Below, 5 T cell receptor beta chains from the same sample are listed, as sequenced in a study of STAT3 mutations in large granular lymphocyte leukemia. Study-wide results and caveats: Every T-cell large granular lymphocyte leukemia patient had at least one immunodominant TCR beta clonotype.

Their cognate antigens are unknown. Produced via immunoSEQ multiplex PCR; TCRdb's table is partial and in-frame only. The table records approximately 45,000 clones, about 81% of them present only once. The sequenced material came from PBMCs. The receptors were gathered from a human donor with T large granular lymphocyte leukemia. Some clones in this sample may be carry-over from other donors' samples.

In its sample, this clone was seen once. The chain uses TRBV6-6 and TRBJ2-1, with 8 bases identical to TRBD2. Trimming removed 8 bases from V and 7 bases from J; junction bases left unmatched: 16. The CDR3 spans 16 residues. CDR1 is MNHNY and CDR2 is SVGAGI in the germline V gene (reference sequence). CDR3 residues: CASRHRSGETMNEQFF. The DNA of the CDR3 is TGTGCCAGCCGGCATCGTAGCGGGGAAACGATGAATGAGCAGTTCTTC.

This clone was recorded a few times. The V call is TRBV28, the J call TRBJ1-5; D is unresolved. Between the trimmed V and J ends, which lost 5 bases and 7 bases, there was a span of 15 bases. The germline V gene has CDR1 MDHEN and CDR2 SYDVKM. The CDR3 totals 14 residues. The DNA of the CDR3 is TGTGCCAGCAGTCTGAACTGGATAGGCCAGCCCCAGCATTTT. Protein product: CASSLNWIGQPQHF.

The chain couples TRBV10-3 to TRBJ2-3; 16 nucleotides match TRBD2. This CDR3 is 15 amino acids long. The junction had 5 bases not matched to a gene; V was cut back by 8 bases and J by 6 bases. The germline gives CDR1 ENHRY, CDR2 SYGVKD. The CDR3, as DNA: TGTGCCATCGGGACTAGCGGGGGGGCCGGGGATACGCAGTATTTT. Translated, it gives CAIGTSGGAGDTQYF.

The chain employs TRBV5-4 and TRBJ2-5; tentatively, D is TRBD1 or TRBD2 (6 bases each). Trimming removed 2 bases from V and 4 bases from J, with 15 bases in between. This CDR3 spans 15 amino acids. Germline V gene data show CDR1 as SGHNT and CDR2 as YYREEE (reference sequence). The CDR3, as DNA: TGTGCCAGCAGCTTAAACAGGGAGGTGGGAGAGACCCAGTACTTC. Its protein is CASSLNREVGETQYF.

This chain links TRBV6-1 with TRBJ1-5, with TRBD1 identical over 9 bases. This CDR3 has 18 amino acids. The germline V gene encodes CDR1 MNHNS and CDR2 SASEGT. V was pared by 0 bases and J by 2 bases, with 8 bases of the junction left unmatched. CDR3 in DNA: TGTGCCAGCAGTGAAGCGGGGTGGGGACAGGGTGGCAATCAGCCCCAGCATTTT. Protein product: CASSEAGWGQGGNQPQHF.